These 12 T cell receptor beta chains were all obtained from the same sample, sequenced in a study of PD-L1 blockade in urothelial cancer. The method was immunoSEQ multiplex PCR; TCRdb's version includes in-frame clones alone and lacks a portion of them. This table holds about 70,000 clones, 80% to 90% found once. The sequencing here drew on PBMCs, taken around atezolizumab (anti-PD-L1) treatment. All receptors derive from a man between 70 and 80 years old with urothelial cancer.

The chain recombines TRBV27 with TRBJ2-2; possible D gene TRBD2, 6 bases. CDR3 length equals 15 residues. V was pared by 4 bases and J by 0 bases, with 9 bases between. Germline CDR1 and CDR2: MNHEY and SMNVEV (reference sequence). CDR3 sequence: CASSSLAPNTGELFF. Here the CDR3 DNA reads TGTGCCAGCAGTTCCCTAGCGCCGAACACCGGGGAGCTGTTTTTT.

This sequence joins TRBV19 and TRBJ1-5, with 9 bases that match TRBD1. This CDR3 is built from 17 residues. Germline V lookup: CDR1 LNHDA, CDR2 SQIVND (reference sequence). The trim removed 6 bases at V and 2 bases at J, leaving 11 bases unmatched. Written as DNA, the CDR3 is TGTGCCAGTAGCCCGGGACAGGGAGGGACACGCAATCAGCCCCAGCATTTT. Translation gives CASSPGQGGTRNQPQHF.

V and J are TRBV5-1 and TRBJ2-7; D may be TRBD1 (6 bases). The V end was cut by 1 base, the J end by 3 bases, with 14 bases between. CDR1 SGHRS and CDR2 YFSETQ come from the germline V gene. The CDR3 runs to 15 residues. CDR3 nucleotide sequence: TGCGCCAGCAGCTTGCGCTTAGGGACAAACTACGAGCAGTACTTC. Protein product: CASSLRLGTNYEQYF.

This clone was detected once. The chain is built from TRBV5-5 and TRBJ2-7; 8 positions match TRBD2. Germline lookup yields CDR1 SGHKS and CDR2 YYEKEE (reference sequence). The CDR3 has 17 residues. The junction had 12 bases not matched to a gene; V was cut back by 4 bases and J by 0 bases. CDR3 residues: CASSPDGAGASSYEQYF. CDR3 nucleotides: TGTGCCAGCAGCCCCGACGGAGCGGGGGCTAGCTCCTACGAGCAGTACTTC.

The V call is TRBV28, the J call TRBJ1-5; a weak D match, TRBD1 (5 bases). CDR1 is MDHEN, CDR2 SYDVKM, per germline. Trimming removed 6 bases from V and 7 bases from J, with 16 bases in between. CDR3 length: 14 residues. The CDR3: CASRQPGVVQPQHF. CDR3 nucleotide sequence: TGTGCCAGCAGACAACCGGGGGTAGTGCAGCCCCAGCATTTT.

The chain recombines TRBV9 with TRBJ2-1; 13 bases fit TRBD2. The CDR3 spans 17 residues. Per germline, CDR1 SGDLS and CDR2 YYNGEE. The ends lost 0 bases at V and 4 bases at J; junction bases unmatched: 4. CDR3 coding DNA: TGTGCCAGCAGCGTAGGGACTAGCGGGAGTTATTACAATGAGCAGTTCTTC. It translates to CASSVGTSGSYYNEQFF.

The chain uses TRBV6-5 and TRBJ1-1; 7 bases agree with TRBD1. After removal of 2 bases from V and 4 bases from J, the junction contained 7 bases not matched to a gene. CDR1 and CDR2 from the germline V gene are MNHEY and SVGAGI. The CDR3 loop spans 15 amino acids. CDR3 in amino acids: CASSYEGRGITEAFF. The DNA of the CDR3 is TGTGCCAGCAGTTACGAGGGCAGGGGGATCACTGAAGCTTTCTTT.

The chain has TRBV18 and TRBJ2-7; a possible D gene is TRBD1 (5 bases). The ends were cut back, 0 bases at V and 3 bases at J, with 9 bases in the middle. This CDR3 spans 14 amino acids. The germline V gene has CDR1 KGHSH and CDR2 LQKENI. The CDR3 DNA sequence: TGTGCCAGCTCACCACCAAGCAGGGACTACGAGCAGTACTTC. The encoded protein is CASSPPSRDYEQYF.

This clone was seen only a few times. The chain is built from TRBV2 and TRBJ2-7, with TRBD2 identical over 7 bases. Germline V gene sequence: CDR1 SNHLY, CDR2 FYNNEI. The CDR3 covers 15 residues. The trim removed 4 bases at V and 0 bases at J, leaving 6 bases unmatched. The CDR3 sequence: CASSGEGVNSYEQYF. For the CDR3, the DNA is TGTGCCAGCAGTGGGGAGGGAGTCAACTCCTACGAGCAGTACTTC.

This clone has only a few counts. This sequence joins TRBV18 and TRBJ2-7; TRBD1 matches 7 bases. CDR3 length: 14 amino acids. The junction had 7 bases not matched to a gene; V was cut back by 4 bases and J by 4 bases. Germline V CDR1 and CDR2: KGHSH, LQKENI. CDR3 coding DNA: TGTGCCAGCTCACGACAGGGTATGTTGTACGAGCAGTACTTC. It translates to CASSRQGMLYEQYF. Variable domain in full (rest from reference TRBV18 and TRBJ2-7): NAGVMQNPRHLVRRRGQEARLRCSPMKGHSHVYWYRQLPEEGLKFMVYLQKENIIDESGMPKERFSAEFPKEGPSILRIQQVVRGDSAAYFCASSRQGMLYEQYFGPGTRLTVT.

The chain recombines TRBV4-1 with TRBJ1-2; D remains unclear. Germline V gene lookup returns CDR1 MGHRA and CDR2 YSYEKL. CDR3 size: 14 residues. Trimming took off 0 bases at V and 7 bases at J, with 12 bases between the two ends. CDR3 region: CASSQDFGDGGYTF. The DNA for the CDR3 is TGCGCCAGCAGCCAAGACTTCGGGGATGGTGGCTACACCTTC.

The J gene is TRBJ1-1, the V gene TRBV2, with D possibly matching TRBD1 (5 bases). This CDR3 region has 13 residues. The V end lost 7 bases, the J end lost 1 base, and 10 bases lay between the germline ends. Germline values: CDR1 SNHLY, CDR2 FYNNEI. The CDR3, as DNA: TGTGCCAGCATTGACAGACAGAACACTGAAGCTTTCTTT. This encodes CASIDRQNTEAFF.